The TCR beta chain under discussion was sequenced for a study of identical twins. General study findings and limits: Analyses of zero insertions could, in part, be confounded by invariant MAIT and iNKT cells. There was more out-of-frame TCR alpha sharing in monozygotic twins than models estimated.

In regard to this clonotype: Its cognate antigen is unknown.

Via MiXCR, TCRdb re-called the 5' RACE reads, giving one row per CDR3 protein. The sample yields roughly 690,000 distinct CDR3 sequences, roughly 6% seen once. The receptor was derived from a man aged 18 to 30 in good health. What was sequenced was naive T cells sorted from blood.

Written as DNA, the CDR3 is TGCGCCAGCAGCTTGTCGGCTTCCCCACAAGAGACCCAGTACTTC. Amino acids: CASSLSASPQETQYF. J is TRBJ2-5 and V is TRBV5-1; D gene uncertain. CDR1 and CDR2 from the germline V gene are SGHRS and YFSETQ. This CDR3 has 15 residues. Trimming stripped 1 base from V and 2 bases from J, with 12 bases between.